This TCR beta chain is from a study of CD8+ T cells in alopecia areata. RNA was isolated and reverse transcribed to cDNA, the sequencing template. Assay used: immunoSEQ multiplex PCR; TCRdb lists only in-frame clones, some missing. This table has fewer than 150,000 clones, approximately 85% appearing once. Treatment denoted: oral pan-JAK inhibitor, 5-10 mg twice daily. The CDR3 totals 14 residues. Germline V gene data show CDR1 as SQVTM and CDR2 as ANQGSEA. J gave up 5 bases and V 6 bases, and 12 bases lay outside the gene matches. This TCR came from a human donor with alopecia areata. The input for sequencing was CD8+ T cells sorted from blood, taken at week 4, from a patient treated with tofacitinib. This rearrangement joins TRBV29-1 to TRBJ1-1, with 7 bases fitting TRBD1. Here the CDR3 DNA reads TGCAGCGTGTCAGGGGGTTGGGGAGGAACTGAAGCTTTCTTT. This gives the protein CSVSGGWGGTEAFF. Using reference TRBV29-1 and TRBJ1-1 for the parts outside the CDR3, the full variable domain is SAVISQKPSRDICQRGTSLTIQCQVDSQVTMMFWYRQQPGQSLTLIATANQGSEATYESGFVIDKFPISRPNLTFSTLTVSNMSPEDSSIYLCSVSGGWGGTEAFFGQGTRLTVV.